This T cell receptor (beta chain) was obtained from a study of cytomegalovirus exposure and HLA in healthy donors. About this clone: Its specificity is not known.

Primers for the PCR totalled 60 Vbeta and 13 Jbeta. Original processing methods: In a later analysis, 80 million or so unique TCR beta chains included roughly 11 million shared by two or more donors. The table came from immunoSEQ multiplex PCR; TCRdb's copy has only in-frame clones and leaves some out. That table supplies the V and J calls and clone size; D and trimming were determined from the DNA. Here the sample spans 100,000 to 150,000 clones, around 70% being singletons. Points from the study as a whole: Earlier results showed most TCR beta V segments being productive about 87% or about 30% of the time. An analysis was carried out later, and it reportedly showed fewer N-insertions in an Asian-associated ancestry cluster than the approximately 710-donor mean.

Germline CDR1 MDHEN, CDR2 SYDVKM. Trimming took 2 bases from V and 5 from J, leaving 12 bases between them. This CDR3 region has 14 residues. Specimen: PBMCs. The chain links TRBV28 to TRBJ1-1, with D perhaps matching TRBD1 (6 bases). The clonotype was recovered from a male donor in good health and CMV-seronegative. In DNA, the CDR3 is TGTGCCAGCAGTTTAGGGACAAAAAAGACTGAAGCTTTCTTT. Translating gives CASSLGTKKTEAFF.